The next 25 T cell receptor beta chains were all read from a single sample in a study of CD8 T cells in Susac syndrome (dated by TCRdb to between 2019 and 2020). The library was built by means of the immunoSEQ multiplex PCR assay. RNA was extracted using the RNeasy kit, and 0.5 to 1 microgram was reverse transcribed with random hexamers. TCRdb ran its own pipeline on the public reads, namely fastp trimming at Q25 and MiXCR clone calling, and kept in-frame beta chains. Merged by CDR3 protein, the rows form single entries marked with the most common genes and DNA. For this sample there are over 100,000 distinct CDR3 sequences; around 96% appear just once. About 0.13% of the sample is held by the ten biggest clonotypes. Sample: CD4+ T cells from PBMCs. Receptors originate from a human donor with Susac syndrome.

The V and J genes are TRBV27 and TRBJ1-2; no clear D gene. This CDR3 is built from 11 residues. Germline V gene lookup returns CDR1 MNHEY and CDR2 SMNVEV (reference sequence). V was cut by 8 bases and J by 4 bases, with 8 bases left in between. The CDR3 protein is CASVAVYGYTF. CDR3 DNA: TGTGCCAGCGTCGCAGTCTATGGCTACACCTTC.

The V and J genes are TRBV28 and TRBJ2-1; 7 bases match TRBD2. The CDR3 is made up of 16 amino acids. Germline trimming cut 8 bases from V and 9 bases from J; bases unmatched to any gene: 19. Germline lookup yields CDR1 MDHEN and CDR2 SYDVKM. DNA for the CDR3: TGTGCCAGCCGGGATTCATCAGCGGGATTATACTCTGAGCAGTTCTTC. This translates into CASRDSSAGLYSEQFF.

This chain connects TRBV4-3 to TRBJ1-1; 9 nucleotides line up with TRBD1. The CDR3 consists of 15 residues. V lost 0 bases, J lost 5 bases, and 4 bases stayed unmatched. Germline V gene data show CDR1 as LGHNA and CDR2 as YSLEER. The CDR3 region has the DNA TGCGCCAGCAGCCAAGACATACAGGGGGCGACTGAAGCTTTCTTT. Its protein product is CASSQDIQGATEAFF.

This chain connects TRBV4-3 to TRBJ2-7, with D possibly being TRBD1 (6 bases). Germline V lookup: CDR1 LGHNA, CDR2 YSLEER. This CDR3 comprises 15 residues. V lost 0 bases and J 5 bases, leaving 14 bases between the germline ends. CDR3 nucleotide sequence: TGCGCCAGCAGCCAAGACCAAGGACAGTTCAACGAGCAGTACTTC. This sequence encodes CASSQDQGQFNEQYF.

The V call is TRBV5-1, the J call TRBJ1-5, with D maybe TRBD1 (5 bases). CDR1 is SGHRS and CDR2 is YFSETQ in the germline V gene. The CDR3 contains 16 residues. The V and J ends lost 0 bases and 1 base respectively, with 11 bases between them. CDR3 sequence reads: CASSLEGTGSNQPQHF. The CDR3 DNA sequence: TGCGCCAGCAGCTTGGAGGGGACTGGGAGCAATCAGCCCCAGCATTTT. The full variable domain, completed using reference TRBV5-1 and TRBJ1-5, is KAGVTQTPRYLIKTRGQQVTLSCSPISGHRSVSWYQQTPGQGLQFLFEYFSETQRNKGNFPGRFSGRQFSNSRSEMNVSTLELGDSALYLCASSLEGTGSNQPQHFGDGTRLSIL.

The V call is TRBV20-1, the J call TRBJ2-5; D possibly corresponds to TRBD2 (7 bases). Germline lookup yields CDR1 DFQATT and CDR2 SNEGSKA (reference sequence). The CDR3 has 14 residues. V was pared by 4 bases and J by 4 bases, with 16 bases between. CDR3 region: CSAMGGQLRETQYF. CDR3 in DNA: TGCAGTGCTATGGGGGGGCAACTAAGAGAGACCCAGTACTTC.

The V and J genes are TRBV6-5 and TRBJ2-1; 10 bases map to TRBD2. CDR1 and CDR2 from the germline V gene are MNHEY and SVGAGI. J lost 5 bases, V lost 0 bases, and 4 bases had no gene match. The CDR3 is made up of 16 amino acids. The DNA of the CDR3 is TGTGCCAGCAGTTACTCGAAGCTAGCGGGGGACAATGAGCAGTTCTTC. Protein product: CASSYSKLAGDNEQFF.

The CDR3, as DNA: TGTGCCAGCAGCCAAGGAGGGTTCAGGGGCAACGAGCAGTACTTC. Residues: CASSQGGFRGNEQYF. The chain employs TRBV4-2 and TRBJ2-7; D perhaps matches TRBD1 (6 bases). Trimming stripped 1 base from V and 5 bases from J, with 15 bases between. Germline V gives CDR1 LGHNA, CDR2 YNFKEQ. This CDR3 region has 15 residues.

This clonotype is a singleton in its sample. The chain carries TRBV10-3 and TRBJ2-7; unclear D gene. The CDR3 runs to 13 residues. From germline, CDR1 is ENHRY and CDR2 SYGVKD. Deletions cut 7 bases from V and 2 bases from J, with 12 bases between. This chain's CDR3 is CAIKPEITYEQYF. The CDR3 bases are TGTGCCATCAAACCAGAGATTACCTACGAGCAGTACTTC.

This chain links TRBV12-3 or TRBV12-4 with TRBJ1-5; no firm D call. Trimming removed 4 bases from V and 9 bases from J, with 10 bases in between. The CDR3 contains 12 residues. CDR3 bases: TGTGCCAGCAGTTCCCAGCAGACGCCCCAGCATTTT. Residues: CASSSQQTPQHF.

The V gene is TRBV27, the J gene TRBJ2-2; the D is unclear. Germline V gene data show CDR1 as MNHEY and CDR2 as SMNVEV (reference sequence). The CDR3 extends over 13 amino acids. Trimming removed 2 bases from V and 4 bases from J, with 5 bases in between. CDR3 nucleotides: TGTGCCAGCAGTTTAATAAGCACCGGGGAGCTGTTTTTT. Translated, it gives CASSLISTGELFF.

The rearrangement joins TRBV7-2 to TRBJ2-3, with 11 bases lining up with TRBD2. The germline gives CDR1 SGHTA, CDR2 FQGNSA. V lost 2 bases, J lost 0 bases, and 1 base stayed unmatched. CDR3 length: 16 residues. CDR3 sequence (DNA): TGTGCCAGCAGCTTATTAGCGGGAGGGAGCACAGATACGCAGTATTTT. This codes for CASSLLAGGSTDTQYF.

This sequence joins TRBV7-9 and TRBJ2-5; D might be TRBD1 (6 bases). Trimming removed 10 bases from V and 5 bases from J, with 23 bases in between. The CDR3 contains 15 residues. Germline CDR1 reads SEHNR; CDR2 reads FQNEAQ (reference sequence). The CDR3 loop is CATSLGGNVGETQYF. Here the CDR3 DNA reads TGTGCCACCTCACTAGGGGGAAACGTCGGTGAGACCCAGTACTTC.

The rearrangement uses TRBV20-1 and TRBJ2-3; tentative D call: TRBD2 (6 bases). Germline V gives CDR1 DFQATT, CDR2 SNEGSKA (reference sequence). The CDR3 sequence is 14 residues long. CDR3 in amino acids: CSLFRAGGSGTQYF. CDR3 bases: TGCAGCCTTTTTAGGGCCGGGGGTTCGGGTACGCAGTATTTT.

The chain uses TRBV20-1 and TRBJ2-6, with TRBD2 matching 15 bases. From germline, CDR1 is DFQATT and CDR2 SNEGSKA (reference sequence). The CDR3 sequence is 17 residues long. The V gene end was trimmed by 3 bases and the J gene end by 0 bases; junction bases not matched to a gene: 0. CDR3 DNA sequence: TGCAGTGCTAGGGGACTAGCGGGAGGCTCTGGGGCCAACGTCCTGACTTTC. Protein: CSARGLAGGSGANVLTF.

This chain links TRBV29-1 with TRBJ1-4; D is unresolved. Trimming pared 4 bases from V and 10 bases from J, leaving 16 bases between. Germline V CDR1 and CDR2: SQVTM, ANQGSEA. This CDR3 contains 13 residues. CDR3 sequence reads: CSVGTPDHGKLFF. Written as DNA, the CDR3 is TGCAGCGTTGGGACCCCAGATCATGGAAAACTGTTTTTT.

The J gene is TRBJ1-5, the V gene TRBV4-3; no clear D. Trimming took 1 base from V and 1 from J, leaving 5 bases between them. The CDR3 is 14 residues long. Germline V lookup: CDR1 LGHNA, CDR2 YSLEER. The chain's CDR3 is CASSQGLSNQPQHF. CDR3 bases: TGCGCCAGCAGCCAAGGACTGAGCAATCAGCCCCAGCATTTT.

The gene calls are TRBV10-3 and TRBJ1-1, with TRBD1 as a possible D gene (5 bases). Trimming removed 6 bases at V and 4 bases at J, with 12 bases between. Looked up from germline, CDR1 is ENHRY and CDR2 is SYGVKD. The CDR3 is 13 residues long. CDR3 coding DNA: TGTGCCATCAGCCATGGGGGGGGCACTGAAGCTTTCTTT. This translates into CAISHGGGTEAFF.

The gene calls are TRBV30 and TRBJ2-7; perhaps TRBD1 as D (5 bases). In germline, CDR1 is GTSNPN, CDR2 SVGIG (reference sequence). This CDR3 region has 13 residues. V was trimmed by 3 bases and J by 6 bases, leaving 15 bases between them. Here the CDR3 DNA reads TGTGCCTGGAGCGATGACAGTTTGGGCGAGCAGTACTTC. Its protein is CAWSDDSLGEQYF.

The CDR3 reads CASSLLRQGPTGELFF. In DNA form, the CDR3 reads TGTGCCAGCAGCTTATTACGGCAGGGCCCGACCGGGGAGCTGTTTTTT. The chain recombines TRBV5-4 with TRBJ2-2; the D gene is possibly TRBD1 (5 bases). This CDR3 region has 16 residues. Trimming left V 2 bases short and J 5 bases short, with 16 bases between. The V gene's germline CDR1 is SGHNT and CDR2 YYREEE (reference sequence).

The rearrangement links TRBV30 to TRBJ1-4; TRBD1 matches 8 bases. Trimming cost V 4 bases and J 7 bases; bases outside gene matches: 8. CDR1 is GTSNPN, CDR2 SVGIG, per germline (reference sequence). The CDR3 length is 14 residues. CDR3 in amino acids: CAWKPGGIGEKLFF. In DNA form, the CDR3 reads TGTGCCTGGAAGCCAGGGGGCATTGGTGAAAAACTGTTTTTT.

The V call is TRBV19, the J call TRBJ1-1, with 9 bases that match TRBD1. With 10 bases clipped from V and 5 bases from J, the junction kept 14 bases outside the gene matches. From germline, CDR1 is LNHDA and CDR2 SQIVND (reference sequence). The CDR3 sequence is 15 residues long. CDR3 DNA: TGTGCCACCCACCAGCGCGGGACAGGGAGAACTGAAGCTTTCTTT. This encodes CATHQRGTGRTEAFF.

The chain recombines TRBV29-1 with TRBJ2-1; possibly TRBD1 or TRBD2 for D (5 bases each). CDR1 is SQVTM, CDR2 ANQGSEA, per germline. V lost 4 bases, J lost 0 bases, and 10 bases lay in between. CDR3 length: 14 residues. The DNA for the CDR3 is TGCAGCGTTGGGGGGATTAGCTCCTACAATGAGCAGTTCTTC. It specifies CSVGGISSYNEQFF.

The chain joins TRBV9 to TRBJ2-7; unclear D gene. The CDR3 is 12 residues long. V was shortened by 0 bases and J by 4 bases, with 5 bases between the two germline ends. The germline CDR1 and CDR2 sequences are SGDLS and YYNGEE. CDR3 nucleotides: TGTGCCAGCAGCGTAGAGGGATACGAGCAGTACTTC. This codes for CASSVEGYEQYF.

This chain links TRBV10-3 with TRBJ2-3, with 8 positions matching TRBD2. J was trimmed by 3 bases and V by 6 bases; bases with no gene match: 5. Germline V gives CDR1 ENHRY, CDR2 SYGVKD. The CDR3 sequence is 14 residues long. CDR3 in amino acids: CAIRNSGSTDTQYF. DNA of the CDR3: TGTGCCATCAGGAACAGCGGGAGTACAGATACGCAGTATTTT.